These 23 T cell receptor beta chains share one sample of origin, sequenced in a study of Ad26.COV2.S vaccination and SARS-CoV-2 variants. Profiled with immunoSEQ multiplex PCR; TCRdb holds only in-frame clones, not every one. The profile shows about 240,000 clones, 85% to 90% of them singletons. Treatment noted: roughly 20 received Ad26.COV2.S at low or high dose, single or two shots; about 5 received placebo; per-sample allocation not given. It was on day 63 after the first vaccine or placebo injection that samples were taken. This specimen consisted of peripheral blood, obtained in a trial of Ad26.COV2.S vaccine versus placebo. The receptors stem from a person aged 18-65 years who received the Ad26.COV2.S COVID-19 vaccine or a placebo.

The gene calls are TRBV6-5 and TRBJ2-7, with unresolved D. V lost 5 bases and J 6 bases, leaving 17 bases between the germline ends. Germline V gene sequence: CDR1 MNHEY, CDR2 SVGAGI. CDR3 length equals 14 residues. The CDR3 coding sequence is TGTGCCAGCAGTATAGACCAAATTCCCCCCGAGCAGTACTTC. Amino acids: CASSIDQIPPEQYF.

This clone has just one count. V is TRBV27 and J is TRBJ1-5; TRBD1 agrees at 9 bases. The CDR3 spans 17 residues. The trim removed 1 base at V and 0 bases at J, leaving 4 bases unmatched. Germline V lookup: CDR1 MNHEY, CDR2 SMNVEV (reference sequence). This CDR3 is CASSLFATGGSNQPQHF. The CDR3, as DNA: TGTGCCAGCAGTTTATTCGCGACAGGGGGTAGCAATCAGCCCCAGCATTTT.

This chain connects TRBV6-5 to TRBJ1-2; 7 nucleotides match TRBD1. The CDR3 consists of 14 residues. V was clipped by 6 bases and J by 1 base; unmatched bases: 5. Germline-derived CDR1 and CDR2 are MNHEY and SVGAGI. CDR3 in DNA: TGTGCCAGCAGCAACAGGGGTAATAACTATGGCTACACCTTC. It codes for CASSNRGNNYGYTF.

This clone has just one count. The CDR3 is CASSLGSSYEQYF. The CDR3, as DNA: TGCGCCAGCAGCTTGGGGAGCTCCTACGAGCAGTACTTC. The V gene is TRBV5-1, the J gene TRBJ2-7; no clear D gene. Germline V CDR1 and CDR2: SGHRS, YFSETQ. V was pared by 0 bases and J by 0 bases, with 4 bases between. This CDR3 comprises 13 residues.

This chain uses TRBV9 with TRBJ2-5, with D unresolved. With 0 bases removed from V and 5 bases from J, the gap between germline ends came to 8 bases. The CDR3 extends over 13 amino acids. CDR1 is SGDLS, CDR2 YYNGEE, per germline. Written as DNA, the CDR3 is TGTGCCAGCAGCGTAGGCGGATCGGAGACCCAGTACTTC. As protein: CASSVGGSETQYF.

This rearrangement joins TRBV3-1 (or the pseudogene TRBV3-2) to TRBJ2-5; 8 nucleotides match TRBD2. This CDR3 contains 20 residues. Germline CDR1 is LGHDT and CDR2 is YNNKEL (reference sequence). Trimming took 4 bases from V and 5 from J; bases not matched to a gene: 24. CDR3 DNA sequence: TGTGCCAGCAGCCCCCGGGGGCTGGGGGGGATTGCGGGAGGAATCGAGACCCAGTACTTC. This encodes CASSPRGLGGIAGGIETQYF.

The chain joins TRBV7-9 to TRBJ2-7; D perhaps matches TRBD2 (6 bases). Germline V gives CDR1 SEHNR, CDR2 FQNEAQ (reference sequence). CDR3 length equals 13 residues. V lost 6 bases, J lost 2 bases, and 11 bases lay in between. CDR3 amino acids: CASSWGDTYEQYF. The CDR3 region has the DNA TGTGCCAGCAGTTGGGGGGATACCTACGAGCAGTACTTC.

This rearrangement joins TRBV28 to TRBJ1-1; 8 bases match TRBD1. The CDR3 sequence is 14 residues long. The germline gives CDR1 MDHEN, CDR2 SYDVKM. The V gene end was trimmed by 8 bases and the J gene end by 6 bases; junction bases not matched to a gene: 11. This CDR3 reads CASALTGVNSEAFF. The CDR3 DNA sequence: TGTGCCAGCGCCCTGACAGGGGTAAATTCTGAAGCTTTCTTT.

The count of this clone is one. The DNA for the CDR3 is TGTGCCAGCAGTTTATCGCGGTTAGCTAACTATGGCTACACCTTC. Amino acids: CASSLSRLANYGYTF. V gene TRBV27 combines with J gene TRBJ1-2; no definite D call. The germline V and J ends were trimmed by 0 bases and 0 bases, with 8 bases remaining between them. The length of the CDR3 is 15 residues. Germline V lookup: CDR1 MNHEY, CDR2 SMNVEV (reference sequence).

In regard to this clone: This same CDR3 is encoded by further DNA sequences in the sample. The CDR3 DNA sequence: TGCGCCAGCAGCTCGAGCGGGGGAAGCTACAATGAGCAGTTCTTC. This sequence encodes CASSSSGGSYNEQFF. The gene calls are TRBV5-1 and TRBJ2-1; 8 bases line up with TRBD2. This CDR3 region has 15 residues. Trimming cost V 3 bases and J 3 bases; bases outside gene matches: 5. Germline CDR1 and CDR2: SGHRS and YFSETQ.

The chain joins TRBV7-3 to TRBJ2-3; the match to TRBD2 covers 14 bases. With V trimmed by 5 bases and J by 5 bases, 6 bases remained unmatched. The germline CDR1 and CDR2 sequences are SGHTA and FQGTGA. The CDR3 sequence is 16 residues long. The CDR3 loop reads CASSETSGGAGDTQYF. The CDR3 DNA is TGTGCCAGCAGCGAGACTAGCGGGGGGGCCGGAGATACGCAGTATTTT.

This rearrangement joins TRBV28 to TRBJ2-6; D remains unclear. Germline V gene lookup returns CDR1 MDHEN and CDR2 SYDVKM. The CDR3 has 14 residues. V was pared by 5 bases and J by 3 bases, with 8 bases between. The CDR3 spells CASSRLGGANVLTF. CDR3 DNA: TGTGCCAGCAGTCGGCTAGGTGGGGCCAACGTCCTGACTTTC. The full variable domain, rest sourced from reference TRBV28 and TRBJ2-6, is DVKVTQSSRYLVKRTGEKVFLECVQDMDHENMFWYRQDPGLGLRLIYFSYDVKMKEKGDIPEGYSVSREKKERFSLILESASTNQTSMYLCASSRLGGANVLTFGAGSRLTVL.

The rearrangement joins TRBV28 to TRBJ2-3; D perhaps matches TRBD1 (6 bases). Germline-derived CDR1 and CDR2 are MDHEN and SYDVKM. The CDR3 length is 15 residues. The ends were cut back, 3 bases at V and 2 bases at J, with 12 bases in the middle. Here the CDR3 DNA reads TGTGCCAGCAGTTTTGCACAGGGTGTCACAGATACGCAGTATTTT. Amino acids: CASSFAQGVTDTQYF.

In DNA form, the CDR3 reads TGCGCCAGCAGCTTTCTGAGGGCGAACACCGGGGAGCTGTTTTTT. Translated, it gives CASSFLRANTGELFF. J is TRBJ2-2 and V is TRBV5-1, with D possibly TRBD2 on 5 matching bases. This CDR3 is 15 amino acids long. Between the trimmed V and J ends, which lost 2 bases and 0 bases, there was a span of 8 bases. Germline V CDR1 and CDR2: SGHRS, YFSETQ.

The chain has TRBV19 and TRBJ1-5, with 8 bases aligning to TRBD1. The CDR3 runs 13 residues. CDR1 and CDR2 (germline): LNHDA, SQIVND (reference sequence). Trimming cost V 8 bases and J 6 bases; bases outside gene matches: 6. For the CDR3, the DNA is TGTGCCAGTCAAGCCGACAGGGGTCAGCCCCAGCATTTT. This gives the protein CASQADRGQPQHF.

The CDR3 nucleotides read TGTGCCAGCAGTTTCGAACCGAGGGCGCAGTATTTT. It yields the protein CASSFEPRAQYF. The rearrangement links TRBV28 to TRBJ2-3; maybe TRBD2 (5 bases). The V gene lost 3 bases and the J gene lost 10 bases, with 11 bases spanning the gap. The V gene's germline CDR1 is MDHEN and CDR2 SYDVKM. The CDR3 contains 12 residues.

The V gene is TRBV10-3, the J gene TRBJ2-1; TRBD2 aligns across 7 bases. The CDR3 spans 14 residues. CDR1 and CDR2 (germline): ENHRY, SYGVKD. Losses at the gene ends were 5 bases for V and 8 bases for J; bases not matched to a gene: 9. The CDR3 loop is CAISSGRQAHEQFF. CDR3 sequence (DNA): TGTGCCATCAGTTCCGGGAGGCAGGCCCATGAGCAGTTCTTC.

The chain links TRBV6-5 to TRBJ2-7; D is tentatively TRBD1 or TRBD2 (5 bases each). The V and J ends lost 0 bases and 0 bases respectively, with 12 bases between them. The CDR3 has 16 amino acids. Germline V gene lookup returns CDR1 MNHEY and CDR2 SVGAGI. CDR3 sequence (DNA): TGTGCCAGCAGTTACTCGGCCGGGGCAATCTCCTACGAGCAGTACTTC. This codes for CASSYSAGAISYEQYF.

This CDR3 is CASKDYRPIDEQFF. The CDR3 DNA reads TGCGCCAGCAAAGACTATCGACCTATCGATGAGCAGTTCTTC. The chain has TRBV10-2 and TRBJ2-1; tentatively, D is TRBD2 (5 bases). The CDR3 length is 14 residues. Trimming left V 7 bases short and J 8 bases short, with 18 bases between. CDR1 and CDR2 (germline): WSHSY, SAAADI.

This rearrangement joins TRBV28 to TRBJ2-1; TRBD1 matches 7 bases. The junction had 7 bases not matched to a gene; V was cut back by 2 bases and J by 0 bases. Germline CDR1 reads MDHEN; CDR2 reads SYDVKM. The CDR3 has 17 residues. CDR3 in DNA: TGTGCCAGCAGTTTACCTACTCAGGGGGACTCCTACAATGAGCAGTTCTTC. It encodes CASSLPTQGDSYNEQFF. Drawing the rest from reference TRBV28 and TRBJ2-1, the complete variable domain is DVKVTQSSRYLVKRTGEKVFLECVQDMDHENMFWYRQDPGLGLRLIYFSYDVKMKEKGDIPEGYSVSREKKERFSLILESASTNQTSMYLCASSLPTQGDSYNEQFFGPGTRLTVL.

The chain uses TRBV7-3 and TRBJ2-1; TRBD2 matches 11 bases. This CDR3 contains 18 residues. The germline gives CDR1 SGHTA, CDR2 FQGTGA. With 5 bases clipped from V and 4 bases from J, the junction kept 13 bases outside the gene matches. The CDR3 nucleotides are TGTGCCAGCAGCCCCGCCGGGACTAGCGGTTCATATTACAATGAGCAGTTCTTC. It translates to CASSPAGTSGSYYNEQFF.

The V gene is TRBV5-1, the J gene TRBJ2-5, with 7 bases matching TRBD2. The V gene end was trimmed by 0 bases and the J gene end by 2 bases; junction bases not matched to a gene: 10. CDR1 is SGHRS, CDR2 YFSETQ, per germline. CDR3 length equals 17 residues. CDR3 loop: CASSLAAGVGLQETQYF. In DNA form, the CDR3 reads TGCGCCAGCAGCTTGGCTGCGGGAGTCGGGCTGCAAGAGACCCAGTACTTC.

The J gene is TRBJ2-7, the V gene TRBV6-6; 15 positions agree with TRBD2. Germline values: CDR1 MNHNY, CDR2 SVGAGI (reference sequence). Trimming took 6 bases from V and 0 from J; bases not matched to a gene: 3. The CDR3 length is 16 residues. The CDR3 DNA reads as TGTGCCAGCAGCGGGACTAGCGGGAGGAGCTCCTACGAGCAGTACTTC. Protein product: CASSGTSGRSSYEQYF.